Shown below are 9 T cell receptor beta chains from a single sample sequenced in a study of PD-L1 blockade in urothelial cancer. Here immunoSEQ multiplex PCR was the method, and the copy in TCRdb shows in-frame clones only, minus some. The profile shows some 97,000 clones, roughly nine tenths of them singletons. The specimen was PBMCs, collected around atezolizumab (anti-PD-L1) treatment. These receptors were collected from a woman of 80 years or more with urothelial cancer.

This chain connects TRBV5-1 to TRBJ1-4; D might be TRBD1 (5 bases). The CDR3 totals 16 residues. Germline CDR1 SGHRS, CDR2 YFSETQ. V was trimmed by 4 bases and J by 0 bases, leaving 13 bases between them. The CDR3 loop is CASSPAPGATNEKLFF. The CDR3, as DNA: TGCGCCAGCAGCCCAGCCCCGGGGGCAACTAATGAAAAACTGTTTTTT.

The rearrangement links TRBV5-4 to TRBJ2-7; possibly TRBD1 for D (6 bases). The V end was cut by 1 base, the J end by 0 bases, with 8 bases between. Germline assignment: CDR1 SGHNT and CDR2 YYREEE (reference sequence). The CDR3 extends over 14 amino acids. In DNA form, the CDR3 reads TGTGCCAGCAGCTTGACAGGGTCCTCCTACGAGCAGTACTTC. Protein: CASSLTGSSYEQYF.

The chain carries TRBV5-1 and TRBJ1-1; perhaps TRBD1 as D (5 bases). This CDR3 is 16 amino acids long. The germline gives CDR1 SGHRS, CDR2 YFSETQ. V was trimmed by 0 bases and J by 1 base, leaving 13 bases between them. This chain's CDR3 is CASSLGRALGNTEAFF. CDR3 DNA: TGCGCCAGCAGCTTGGGCAGGGCCCTTGGGAACACTGAAGCTTTCTTT.

The V and J genes are TRBV18 and TRBJ2-3, with TRBD2 matching 8 bases. The CDR3 extends over 16 amino acids. Germline V CDR1 and CDR2: KGHSH, LQKENI. The junction had 8 bases not matched to a gene; V was cut back by 2 bases and J by 4 bases. CDR3 DNA: TGTGCCAGCTCACCAGATCCAGCGGGAGTATCAGATACGCAGTATTTT. Protein: CASSPDPAGVSDTQYF.

The chain joins TRBV5-6 to TRBJ1-2, with D perhaps matching TRBD1 (6 bases). Germline assignment: CDR1 SGHDT and CDR2 YYEEEE. Deletions cut 4 bases from V and 5 bases from J, with 12 bases between. This CDR3 contains 13 residues. The CDR3 nucleotides read TGTGCCAGCAGCCGAGGGGGGGGGTATGGCTACACCTTC. It specifies CASSRGGGYGYTF.

The J gene is TRBJ2-1, the V gene TRBV10-1; 13 bases fit TRBD2. In germline, CDR1 is WNHNN, CDR2 SYGVQD (reference sequence). CDR3 length equals 16 residues. V was clipped by 4 bases and J by 5 bases; unmatched bases: 5. The CDR3 nucleotides read TGCGCCAGCAGTGGACTAGCGGGAGGATTAAACAATGAGCAGTTCTTC. It translates to CASSGLAGGLNNEQFF.

The chain has TRBV15 and TRBJ1-5; 9 bases line up with TRBD1. Germline V lookup: CDR1 LNHNV, CDR2 YYDKDF (reference sequence). This CDR3 region has 18 residues. J was trimmed by 0 bases and V by 3 bases; bases with no gene match: 9. The CDR3, as DNA: TGTGCCACCAGCAGTGGCGAGGGACAGGGTTATAGCAATCAGCCCCAGCATTTT. It is translated as CATSSGEGQGYSNQPQHF.

The chain recombines TRBV27 with TRBJ1-1, with D unresolved. The CDR3 is 14 amino acids. V lost 3 bases to trimming and J lost 1 base, with 9 bases between them. Germline CDR1 is MNHEY and CDR2 is SMNVEV (reference sequence). CDR3 protein: CASSLREKNTEAFF. The CDR3 DNA reads as TGTGCCAGCAGTTTGAGGGAGAAGAACACTGAAGCTTTCTTT.

The J gene is TRBJ2-6, the V gene TRBV27; TRBD2 is a possible D gene (5 bases). In germline, CDR1 is MNHEY, CDR2 SMNVEV (reference sequence). This CDR3 has 16 residues. With 0 bases removed from V and 0 bases from J, the gap between germline ends came to 6 bases. The CDR3 nucleotides are TGTGCCAGCAGTTTATCCCGGGGCTCTGGGGCCAACGTCCTGACTTTC. This sequence encodes CASSLSRGSGANVLTF. The whole variable domain, remainder taken from reference TRBV27 and TRBJ2-6, is EAQVTQNPRYLITVTGKKLTVTCSQNMNHEYMSWYRQDPGLGLRQIYYSMNVEVTDKGDVPEGYKVSRKEKRNFPLILESPSPNQTSLYFCASSLSRGSGANVLTFGAGSRLTVL.